The clone carrying this T cell receptor beta chain was counted at least ten times. Trimming stripped 0 bases from V and 6 bases from J, with 12 bases between. CDR3 length: 15 residues. CDR1 and CDR2 (germline): LGHNA, YSLEER. The data were obtained in a study of blood T cells in healthy people across ages. Alongside a J-beta primer mix, a sample-barcoded 5' primer served in a second PCR lasting roughly 6 to 11 cycles. TCRdb processed the 5' RACE reads anew with MiXCR; each CDR3 protein has one entry. The repertoire includes approximately 810,000 distinct CDR3 sequences, 29% of them detected once, and 15% to 20% sits in the top ten.

Sequences were obtained from blood. This clonotype was obtained from a woman older than 75 in good health. V is TRBV4-3 and J is TRBJ1-5; D unresolved. CDR3 nucleotides: TGCGCCAGCAGCCAAGATCGGGGTTGGGGTCAGCCCCAGCATTTT. This sequence encodes CASSQDRGWGQPQHF.